This TCR beta chain was sequenced in a study of blood T cell repertoires in COVID-19. This clone appeared once. Germline CDR1 is MNHEY and CDR2 is SVGAGI. The V gene end was trimmed by 2 bases and the J gene end by 5 bases; junction bases not matched to a gene: 7. The CDR3 consists of 15 residues. Sequencing used immunoSEQ multiplex PCR; TCRdb keeps in-frame clones, though not all of them. The sample consists of some 250,000 clones, around 85% of them appearing once. Sequenced input: peripheral blood. V usage is TRBV6-5 and J usage is TRBJ2-7, with TRBD1 matching over 9 bases. The source is a woman older than 75 with acute or convalescent COVID-19. The CDR3 DNA reads TGTGCCAGCAGTTACCGTGACAGGGGGTACCACGAGCAGTACTTC. It translates to CASSYRDRGYHEQYF.